A selection of T cell receptor beta chains follows, all from one sample in a study of blood T cell repertoires in COVID-19. Profiling relied on immunoSEQ multiplex PCR, and the TCRdb table lists in-frame clones only, not all of them. Of around 340,000 clones in the sample, 80% to 90% were seen once. The sample was peripheral blood. The receptors were gathered from an older woman with COVID-19, enrolled during active disease. The CDR3 runs from the conserved cysteine through the conserved F or W. The D gene is left open where the match is weak.

J gene	D gene	V gene	CDR3 DNA	CDR3 protein
TRBJ2-6	.	TRBV3-1/TRBV3-2	TGTGCCAGCAGCCACCTCAGAACCTCTGGGGCCAACGTCCTGACTTTC	CASSHLRTSGANVLTF
TRBJ2-3	.	TRBV6-5	TGTGCCAGCAGCACTACTTCGGTGGCCGGGGATACGCAGTATTTT	CASSTTSVAGDTQYF
TRBJ2-3	.	TRBV4-1	TGCGCCAGCAGCCAAGACGGGGATACGCAGTATTTT	CASSQDGDTQYF
TRBJ1-3	.	TRBV11-2	TGTGCCAGCAGCGAACCCTGGGAGGGAGGAAACACCATATATTTT	CASSEPWEGGNTIYF
TRBJ2-1	TRBD2	TRBV28	TGTGCCAGCAGACTAGCGGGGGGGAAGGAGCAGTTCTTC	CASRLAGGKEQFF
TRBJ1-1	.	TRBV29-1	TGCAGCGTCGCAACAGGGCCCCGGGACACTGAAGCTTTCTTT	CSVATGPRDTEAFF
TRBJ2-2	TRBD2	TRBV4-1	TGCGCCAGCAGCCCTACACCCTCTAGCGGGGGGCGAACCGGGGAGCTGTTTTTT	CASSPTPSSGGRTGELFF
TRBJ2-2	TRBD1	TRBV10-3	TGTGCCATCATCGCCGGGACAGGGGGCACCGGGGAGCTGTTTTTT	CAIIAGTGGTGELFF
TRBJ2-7	TRBD2	TRBV4-1	TGCGCCAGCAGCCATACAGCGGGGGGGCTATTCGAGCAGTACTTC	CASSHTAGGLFEQYF
TRBJ1-2	TRBD1	TRBV9	TGTGCCAGCAGCCCGACCCCGACAGGGTATCCGAACTATGGCTACACCTTC	CASSPTPTGYPNYGYTF
TRBJ2-1	.	TRBV7-9	TGTGCCAGCAGCCACCCTGGGCAGGGGCTCTCCTACAATGAGCAGTTCTTC	CASSHPGQGLSYNEQFF